This record concerns one T cell receptor (beta chain) sequence. What antigen it recognizes has not been identified. No clone much larger than this one lies a single base away; base qualities are absent. These data originate in a study of T cell responses to AZD1222 COVID-19 vaccine (dated by TCRdb to the early 2020s). Regarding the complete study: Because spike-specific TCR depth and breadth did not differ between the two schedules, AZD1222 recipients who got a second dose at roughly 4 weeks were pooled with those who got a second dose at roughly 12 weeks. A total of 233 trial participants underwent TCR sequencing, of whom around 200 received two doses of AZD1222 and roughly 25 received two doses of the MenACWY control vaccine. Trial participants were enrolled by age into 18-55, 56-69 and 70-plus year subgroups, with roughly 160, 29 and 62 TCR-sequenced participants respectively. What the authors observed across the whole study: No day 14 peak-response samples were available, so repertoires were characterized only after the peak T cell response. Conclusions about previously exposed vaccinees are limited because only six or seven AZD1222 recipients were SARS-CoV-2 seropositive at baseline. Reportedly, almost half of the unique spike-specific TCRs recognized epitopes lying outside the regions that are mutated in the B.1.351 and B.1.1.7 variants. After two AZD1222 doses, both the breadth and the depth of spike-specific TCRs were significantly higher than at day 0 and than in MenACWY recipients. Participants were mostly white British and included more females than males, and it was suggested by the authors that clonal diversity may have been underestimated. The 56-69-year group was small, and its depth increase did not reach significance, likely because of low power. CD4 TCRs associated with the vaccine covered the entire spike protein, and the dominant responses were in regions 160-218 and 743-854.

The sample's time point, from its label and the paper: baseline before first vaccination. The vaccinee samples were drawn from two UK trials, COV001 and COV002, one of which was a single-blind randomized controlled phase 2/3 trial testing AZD1222 (ChAdOx1 nCoV-19) in healthy adults. For TCRbeta chain sequencing, PBMC samples were collected from trial participants at day 0 and at day 28 after the second dose. According to the germline V gene, CDR1 reads SGHRS and CDR2 reads YFSETQ. V ends up 3 bases short and J 5 bases short, with an unmatched junction base count of 6. The CDR3 contains 15 residues, cysteine and phenylalanine counted. Solely the CDR3 DNA is kept, with 45 bases framed from the first base. The CDR3 regions of human TCRbeta chains were subjected to immunosequencing. As for the authors' bioinformatics: Repertoire TCRs were matched against a reference library of SARS-CoV-2-specific TCRs generated with the MIRA antigen-specificity platform. Breadth was defined as the fraction of unique TCRs that were SARS-CoV-2-associated, and depth was defined as the fraction of total T cells that were SARS-CoV-2-associated. Using the MIRA data, every spike-specific TCR was mapped to the spike region that the TCR reacted to and assigned to either a CD4 or a CD8 class. Log10-transformed breadth and depth values were compared by one-way ANOVA with Sidak's multiple comparisons tests. TCRdb retrieved this table from immuneACCESS and kept in-frame rearrangements only. Not all clones are present; in checked studies, unresolved V genes account for under half, and no reason is known for the remainder. V and J calls and clone size are given by that table; D and trimming were obtained from the DNA. For this sample the table gives roughly 120,000 clones, of which around 90% were detected only once. The ten largest clones represent roughly 5.7% of the sample.

Sequenced material: peripheral blood, taken on day 0 of AZD1222 vaccination. The clonotype was recovered from an adult in good health. The V gene is TRBV5-1 and the J gene is TRBJ2-1; the central 9 bases match TRBD1. For the CDR3, the sequence is CASSWTGAGNNEQFF. Here is the DNA: TGCGCCAGCAGCTGGACAGGGGCGGGAAACAATGAGCAGTTCTTC.